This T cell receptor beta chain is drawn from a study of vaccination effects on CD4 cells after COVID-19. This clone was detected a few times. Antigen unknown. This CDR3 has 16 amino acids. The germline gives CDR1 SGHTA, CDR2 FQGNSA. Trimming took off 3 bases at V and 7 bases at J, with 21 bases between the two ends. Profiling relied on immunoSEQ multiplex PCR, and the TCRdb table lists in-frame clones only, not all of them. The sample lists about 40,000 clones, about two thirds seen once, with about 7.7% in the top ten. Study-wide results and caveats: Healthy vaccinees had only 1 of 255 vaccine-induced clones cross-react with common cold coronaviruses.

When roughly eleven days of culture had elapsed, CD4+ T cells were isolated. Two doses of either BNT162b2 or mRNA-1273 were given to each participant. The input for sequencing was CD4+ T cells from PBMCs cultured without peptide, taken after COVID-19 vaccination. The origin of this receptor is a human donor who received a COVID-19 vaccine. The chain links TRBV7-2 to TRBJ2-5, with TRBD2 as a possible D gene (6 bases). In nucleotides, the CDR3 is TGTGCCAGCAGCTTGTTGACCGGGACTGTCATGTGGACCCAGTACTTC. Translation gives CASSLLTGTVMWTQYF. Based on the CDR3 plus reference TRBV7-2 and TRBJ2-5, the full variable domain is GAGVSQSPSNKVTEKGKDVELRCDPISGHTALYWYRQSLGQGLEFLIYFQGNSAPDKSGLPSDRFSAERTGGSVSTLTIQRTQQEDSAVYLCASSLLTGTVMWTQYFGPGTRLLVL.